A selection of T cell receptor beta chains follows, all from one sample in a study of OX40 agonist ivuxolimab in advanced cancers. Clones were read by immunoSEQ multiplex PCR, and TCRdb kept only the in-frame ones, dropping some. This sample has about 43,000 clones, with 75% to 90% found just once. The specimen was CD4+ or CD8+ T cells sorted from blood, collected in a trial of the OX40 agonist ivuxolimab. The receptor set was obtained from an adult with an advanced solid tumor such as melanoma, head and neck, liver or kidney cancer. Each CDR3 is given with its conserved first and last residue. A D gene is named only where the DNA matches it firmly. Some rows mark clone size as missing; the rest say once, few, many or name a class of expanded clone.

J gene,clone size,V gene,D gene,CDR3 DNA,CDR3 protein
TRBJ1-2,few,TRBV25-1,-,TGTGCCAGCAGTGATCATAATGGCTACACCTTC,CASSDHNGYTF
TRBJ2-7,-,TRBV19,-,TGTGCCAGTAGGGACAGTTACACCTCCTACGAGCAGTACTTC,CASRDSYTSYEQYF
TRBJ2-1,-,TRBV29-1,-,TGCAGCGTGCCCTCAGACAGAAACAATGAGCAGTTCTTC,CSVPSDRNNEQFF
TRBJ2-1,-,TRBV9,-,TGTGCCAGCAGCCCCCGGACTCTCTCGTCGTCCTACAATGAGCAGTTCTTC,CASSPRTLSSSYNEQFF
TRBJ2-1,-,TRBV19,TRBD2,TGTGCCAGCGCCGGGACTAGCTTCATGGAGCAGTTCTTC,CASAGTSFMEQFF
TRBJ2-5,-,TRBV27,-,TGTGCCAGCAGTTTATTGGGGGGTCCGGCCCAGTACTTC,CASSLLGGPAQYF
TRBJ1-4,medium-sized,TRBV2,-,TGTGCCAGCAGTGAGATGGAAACCTCTAATGAAAAACTGTTTTTT,CASSEMETSNEKLFF
TRBJ2-7,-,TRBV2,TRBD1,TGTGCCAGCAGGGATGGGACAGGGGGCTACGAGCAGTACTTC,CASRDGTGGYEQYF
TRBJ1-1,-,TRBV5-4,TRBD1,TGTGCCAGCAGCTTGGGCGGACAGGGGGTCACTGAAGCTTTCTTT,CASSLGGQGVTEAFF
TRBJ1-2,few,TRBV4-1,-,TGCGCCAGCAGCCAAGCCCCGGTGAACTATGGCTACACCTTC,CASSQAPVNYGYTF
TRBJ1-6,-,TRBV28,-,TGTGCCAGCAGTGTGGCAGTCACTAAATTGTATAATTCACCCCTCCACTTT,CASSVAVTKLYNSPLHF
TRBJ1-2,-,TRBV5-4,TRBD1,TGTGCCAGCAGCTTGGACAGGGGTCTCTATGGCTACACCTTC,CASSLDRGLYGYTF
TRBJ2-1,-,TRBV5-1,TRBD1,TGCGCCAGCAGCCTAGGGGGCCCCTACAATGAGCAGTTCTTC,CASSLGGPYNEQFF
TRBJ2-7,-,TRBV7-1,-,TGTGCCAGCAGGAGAGACCAGTTTTACGAGCAGTACTTC,CASRRDQFYEQYF
TRBJ1-1,-,TRBV11-2,-,TGTGCCAGCAGCTTAGCTGGGCAGAACACTGAAGCTTTCTTT,CASSLAGQNTEAFF
TRBJ2-1,-,TRBV9,TRBD2,TGTGCCAGCAGCGAAAACCCCGGACTAGCGGGACGCACCGAGCAGTTCTTC,CASSENPGLAGRTEQFF
TRBJ2-7,-,TRBV13,-,TGTGCCAGCAGCTTGGTTCGAACAGCAGGAACCTACGAGCAGTACTTC,CASSLVRTAGTYEQYF
TRBJ1-1,-,TRBV7-8,-,TGTGCCAGCAGCTTAGGTGCGGGCACTGAAGCTTTCTTT,CASSLGAGTEAFF
TRBJ2-7,-,TRBV5-6,TRBD2,TGTGCCAGCAGCTTGGGCGGGAGGGCCTCCGAGCAGTACTTC,CASSLGGRASEQYF
TRBJ2-7,-,TRBV19,TRBD1,TGTGCCAGTAGGACAGGGGACGGAAGCTCCTACGAGCAGTACTTC,CASRTGDGSSYEQYF
TRBJ2-2,once,TRBV5-1,-,TGCGCCAGCAGCTTGGTCACCTCGGCGGGTACCGGGGAGCTGTTTTTT,CASSLVTSAGTGELFF
TRBJ1-2,-,TRBV6-5,TRBD1,TGTGCCAGCAGTTACGTAAGAACAGGGGGGAACTATGGCTACACCTTC,CASSYVRTGGNYGYTF
TRBJ1-2,-,TRBV28,-,TGTGCCAGCAGTTTTTTGCAGGGTAACTATGGCTACACCTTC,CASSFLQGNYGYTF
TRBJ2-3,-,TRBV10-3,-,TGTGCCATCGAGGGGGGGGCTAGCACAGATACGCAGTATTTT,CAIEGGASTDTQYF
TRBJ2-3,-,TRBV7-9,TRBD2,TGTGCCAGCAGCTTAACTAGCGGATTCACAGATACGCAGTATTTT,CASSLTSGFTDTQYF
TRBJ2-5,-,TRBV15,-,TGTGCCACCAGCAGAGGGAGGGCGGGAGAGACCCAGTACTTC,CATSRGRAGETQYF
TRBJ1-2,-,TRBV6-6,-,TGTGCCAGCAGTTACAAAGAGAGGGCAGGCCGTGGCTACACCTTC,CASSYKERAGRGYTF
TRBJ2-7,-,TRBV28,TRBD2,TGTGCCAGCAGTCCCGCCCAGCGGGAGTCCGAGCAGTACTTC,CASSPAQRESEQYF
TRBJ1-5,-,TRBV28,-,TGTGCCAGCACTTATAGCAATCAGCCCCAGCATTTT,CASTYSNQPQHF
TRBJ1-1,-,TRBV14,TRBD1,TGTGCCAGCAGCCAATTCCAGGGGGGGACTGAAGCTTTCTTT,CASSQFQGGTEAFF
TRBJ2-5,once,TRBV6-6,-,TGTGCCAGCAGTTACGAGGTCAAACGGGGGACCCAGTACTTC,CASSYEVKRGTQYF
TRBJ1-3,-,TRBV7-3,-,TGTGCCAGCAGCTTAAACCCCGCTGGACCTGGAAACACCATATATTTT,CASSLNPAGPGNTIYF
TRBJ2-3,few,TRBV18,-,TGTGCCAGCTCACCAGGGACGTCGGATACGCAGTATTTT,CASSPGTSDTQYF
TRBJ2-7,-,TRBV9,TRBD1,TGTGCCAGCAGCGTAGGGGGGACAGGGTCCTACGAGCAGTACTTC,CASSVGGTGSYEQYF
TRBJ2-4,-,TRBV7-2,-,TGTGCCAGCAGACCGGACGGGTGGGCCAAAAACATTCAGTACTTC,CASRPDGWAKNIQYF
TRBJ2-1,-,TRBV20-1,TRBD2,TGCAGTGAACTAGCGGACAATGAGCAGTTCTTC,CSELADNEQFF
TRBJ2-2,-,TRBV6-4,TRBD2,TGTGCCAGCAGTTCCGGACTAGCGGGGACCGGGGAGCTGTTTTTT,CASSSGLAGTGELFF